Presented here are 17 T cell receptor beta chains from one specimen sequenced in a study of T cell repertoires in cytomegalovirus infection. TCRdb independently ran MiXCR on the reads; one entry per CDR3 protein. Of roughly 760,000 distinct CDR3 sequences listed, 35% to 45% are singletons. The sequenced sample was PBMCs. The receptors derive from a human donor in good health (CMV status not recorded). Some clones in this sample may be carry-over from other donors' samples.

This clonotype was seen only a few times. The chain joins TRBV11-1 to TRBJ1-2; no firm D call. The CDR3 covers 15 residues. Trimming shortened V by 2 bases and J by 0 bases, and 10 bases separated the two germline ends. Per germline, CDR1 SGHAT and CDR2 FQDESV (reference sequence). CDR3 sequence reads: CASSLSRSSNYGYTF. CDR3 DNA: TGTGCCAGCAGCTTATCGAGGTCCTCTAACTATGGCTACACCTTC.

This clonotype was seen a few times. This sequence joins TRBV7-9 and TRBJ2-3; D might be TRBD1 (6 bases). CDR1 and CDR2 from the germline V gene are SEHNR and FQNEAQ (reference sequence). The V gene lost 1 base and the J gene lost 6 bases, with 14 bases spanning the gap. The length of the CDR3 is 15 residues. CDR3 sequence (DNA): TGTGCCAGCAGCTTAGGTCAGGGGCCCATCGATACGCAGTATTTT. It codes for CASSLGQGPIDTQYF.

The rearrangement joins TRBV6-6 to TRBJ2-2; D unresolved. V was trimmed by 0 bases and J by 0 bases, leaving 11 bases between them. Looked up from germline, CDR1 is MNHNY and CDR2 is SVGAGI (reference sequence). There are 17 residues in the CDR3. The CDR3 DNA follows: TGTGCCAGCAGTTACTCGATAGTCGGGCCGAACACCGGGGAGCTGTTTTTT. Its protein product is CASSYSIVGPNTGELFF.

Comments on this clonotype: An end of the junction does not agree with germline; a read error may underlie this. This chain links TRBV7-9 with TRBJ2-7; D gene uncertain. In germline, CDR1 is SEHNR, CDR2 FQNEAQ (reference sequence). This CDR3 comprises 13 residues. The CDR3 bases are TGTGCCAGCAGCCCTATCAGAGTGTACGAGCATTACTTC. Translated: CASSPIRVYEHYF.

The chain is built from TRBV7-9 and TRBJ2-3; TRBD1 aligns across 10 bases. Germline CDR1 SEHNR, CDR2 FQNEAQ (reference sequence). The V segment lost 1 base and the J segment 5 bases; nucleotides outside the gene matches: 3. The CDR3 sequence is 15 residues long. CDR3 DNA: TGTGCCAGCAGCTTAGGGGACAGGGGTGAAGATACGCAGTATTTT. This gives the protein CASSLGDRGEDTQYF.

This clonotype was detected a few times. The junction differs from germline at one of its ends, possibly a read error. The rearrangement links TRBV7-8 to TRBJ1-2, with 7 bases lining up with TRBD1. Germline CDR1 is SGHVS and CDR2 is FQNEAQ. The CDR3 loop spans 11 amino acids. The CDR3 spells CASSLGGTDFF. DNA for the CDR3: TGTGCCAGCAGCTTAGGGGGGACAGATTTCTTC.

This clonotype was found a few times. This sequence joins TRBV4-2 and TRBJ1-1; D possibly corresponds to TRBD1 (5 bases). The CDR3 contains 15 residues. CDR1 is LGHNA and CDR2 is YNFKEQ in the germline V gene. V was clipped by 1 base and J by 1 base, with 10 bases between them. The CDR3 sequence is CASSQGSGGNTEAFF. CDR3 coding DNA: TGTGCCAGCAGCCAAGGTTCGGGGGGGAACACTGAAGCTTTCTTT.

The V call is TRBV20-1, the J call TRBJ2-7; TRBD1 matches 9 bases. The junction had 5 bases not matched to a gene; V was cut back by 2 bases and J by 6 bases. CDR1 is DFQATT, CDR2 SNEGSKA, per germline (reference sequence). The CDR3 has 13 residues. For the CDR3, the DNA is TGCAGTGCTAGACCGGGACAGGGCGGCGAGCAGTACTTC. Encoded protein: CSARPGQGGEQYF.

V and J are TRBV7-2 and TRBJ1-1; D remains unclear. CDR1 is SGHTA and CDR2 is FQGNSA in the germline V gene. The CDR3 is 12 amino acids. Trimming removed 1 base at V and 10 bases at J, with 10 bases between. CDR3 amino acids: CASSLDRRVAFF. For the CDR3, the DNA is TGTGCCAGCAGCTTAGATAGAAGGGTAGCTTTCTTT.

This clonotype was seen many times. The rearrangement uses TRBV7-8 and TRBJ2-1; D may correspond to TRBD1 or TRBD2 (5 bases each). Germline V CDR1 and CDR2: SGHVS, FQNEAQ. CDR3 size: 15 residues. Trimming pared 6 bases from V and 4 bases from J, leaving 16 bases between. CDR3 DNA: TGTGCCAGCAGTCCGGGACCCCTCCCTTACAATGAGCAGTTCTTC. Amino acid sequence: CASSPGPLPYNEQFF.

The gene calls are TRBV10-3 and TRBJ1-2; TRBD1 is a possible D gene (5 bases). V lost 5 bases and J 0 bases, leaving 13 bases between the germline ends. CDR3 size: 15 residues. Germline values: CDR1 ENHRY, CDR2 SYGVKD. CDR3 sequence reads: CAISIVTAANYGYTF. As DNA, the CDR3 is TGTGCCATCAGTATAGTGACAGCAGCTAACTATGGCTACACCTTC.

Points on this clonotype: A junction end diverges from the germline sequence, so it may reflect a read error. This chain connects TRBV15 to TRBJ1-6; the match to TRBD1 covers 10 bases. Germline V lookup: CDR1 LNHNV, CDR2 YYDKDF (reference sequence). This CDR3 is built from 18 residues. Here the CDR3 DNA reads TGTGCCACCAGCATGAGGGACAGGGGCGCATCCTATAATTCACCCCTCCAATTT. Its translation is CATSMRDRGASYNSPLQF.

Only a few counts were recorded for this clonotype. V is TRBV20-1 and J is TRBJ2-1; 10 bases match TRBD2. CDR1 is DFQATT, CDR2 SNEGSKA, per germline (reference sequence). This CDR3 spans 19 amino acids. Trimming at V came to 3 bases and at J to 2 bases, leaving 16 bases not matched to a gene. Here the CDR3 DNA reads TGCAGTGCTAGCCTTCTTACTAGCGGGGAAGATATCCCCTACAATGAGCAGTTCTTC. Residues: CSASLLTSGEDIPYNEQFF.

Ten or more counts support this clonotype. J is TRBJ1-3 and V is TRBV19; D unresolved. Germline CDR1 reads LNHDA; CDR2 reads SQIVND (reference sequence). This CDR3 comprises 14 residues. The V end lost 3 bases, the J end lost 0 bases, and 6 bases lay between the germline ends. As DNA, the CDR3 is TGTGCCAGTAGTATGGGGATCTCTGGAAACACCATATATTTT. It is translated as CASSMGISGNTIYF.

In its sample, this clonotype was seen a few times. The chain combines TRBV11-1 with TRBJ2-3; D remains ambiguous. Between the trimmed V and J ends, which lost 5 bases and 2 bases, there was a span of 14 bases. Looked up from germline, CDR1 is SGHAT and CDR2 is FQDESV (reference sequence). The CDR3 covers 15 residues. The CDR3 DNA reads as TGTGCCAGCAGCACAGACGGGTCTCACACAGATACGCAGTATTTT. Translating gives CASSTDGSHTDTQYF.

Concerning this clonotype itself: A read error may produce the germline difference seen at one junction end. The chain carries TRBV9 and TRBJ1-5; 8 bases are a match to TRBD1. The CDR3 length is 15 residues. Germline V gene lookup returns CDR1 SGDLS and CDR2 YYNGEE. CDR3 sequence: CASSLGQGRNQPQPF. In DNA form, the CDR3 reads TGTGCCAGCAGCCTAGGACAGGGACGAAATCAGCCCCAGCCTTTT.

This clonotype was recorded at least ten times. CDR3 sequence: CASSPSGGTGELFF. CDR3 in DNA: TGTGCCAGCAGCCCCTCTGGGGGCACCGGGGAGCTGTTTTTT. The V and J genes are TRBV11-2 and TRBJ2-2, with D tentatively TRBD1 or TRBD2 (5 bases each). The length of the CDR3 is 14 residues. Per the germline V gene, CDR1 is SGHAT and CDR2 is FQNNGV. Trimming cost V 5 bases and J 4 bases, with 11 bases left between them.